These 23 T cell receptor beta chains originate from one sample sequenced in a study of blood T cell repertoires in COVID-19. The method was immunoSEQ multiplex PCR; TCRdb's version includes in-frame clones alone and lacks a portion of them. In the table there are about 310,000 clones, approximately 90% of which are singletons. The material sequenced was PBMCs or T cells enriched from blood (not recorded which). The receptor source for this set is a woman between 40 and 50 years old who had recovered from COVID-19.

The chain is built from TRBV24-1 and TRBJ2-7, with 9 positions matching TRBD2. The CDR3 loop spans 15 amino acids. Germline V CDR1 and CDR2: KGHDR, SFDVKD. With V trimmed by 8 bases and J by 5 bases, 12 bases remained unmatched. For the CDR3, the DNA is TGTGCCACCATCCTTGGCGGGAGGGAGGACAACGAGCAGTACTTC. Its translation is CATILGGREDNEQYF.

The V gene is TRBV7-9, the J gene TRBJ1-2; 7 positions match TRBD1. Germline V gene sequence: CDR1 SEHNR, CDR2 FQNEAQ (reference sequence). The trim removed 3 bases at V and 8 bases at J, leaving 9 bases unmatched. The CDR3 runs to 14 residues. The CDR3 spells CASSFGQDFNGYTF. The CDR3 DNA reads as TGTGCCAGCAGCTTCGGACAGGACTTTAACGGCTACACCTTC.

This sequence joins TRBV28 and TRBJ2-3; 10 bases are shared with TRBD2. Per germline, CDR1 MDHEN and CDR2 SYDVKM. Trimming at V came to 3 bases and at J to 2 bases, leaving 8 bases not matched to a gene. CDR3 length: 17 residues. Here the CDR3 DNA reads TGTGCCAGCAGTTTCCCTCTTAGCGGGGGGCCCACAGATACGCAGTATTTT. Its protein is CASSFPLSGGPTDTQYF.

The chain joins TRBV2 to TRBJ2-2; weak D call: TRBD1 (6 bases). The V gene's germline CDR1 is SNHLY and CDR2 FYNNEI. CDR3 length: 15 amino acids. Trimming shortened V by 6 bases and J by 4 bases, and 15 bases separated the two germline ends. The CDR3 DNA follows: TGTGCCAGCAGGTCAGGGGTTCGAACCACCGGGGAGCTGTTTTTT. Translation: CASRSGVRTTGELFF.

This sequence joins TRBV7-8 and TRBJ2-1; the D is unclear. The V end was cut by 4 bases, the J end by 2 bases, with 15 bases between. This CDR3 is built from 16 residues. Per germline, CDR1 SGHVS and CDR2 FQNEAQ. The DNA for the CDR3 is TGTGCCAGCAGCTCCCCCGAGGTCGAGACCTACAATGAGCAGTTCTTC. It specifies CASSSPEVETYNEQFF.

The rearrangement links TRBV29-1 to TRBJ1-2, with D maybe TRBD1 (6 bases). Germline V lookup: CDR1 SQVTM, CDR2 ANQGSEA. The germline V and J ends were trimmed by 3 bases and 8 bases, with 13 bases remaining between them. The CDR3 contains 12 residues. The CDR3 loop is CSVDLGAWGYTF. Here the CDR3 DNA reads TGCAGCGTTGATCTGGGGGCTTGGGGCTACACCTTC.

V usage is TRBV9 and J usage is TRBJ2-5, with TRBD1 matching 7 bases. V lost 4 bases, J lost 5 bases, and 8 bases stayed unmatched. Germline loops: CDR1 SGDLS, CDR2 YYNGEE. This CDR3 comprises 14 residues. The CDR3 here is CASSSSGGVETQYF. The CDR3 DNA follows: TGTGCCAGCAGCTCCTCAGGGGGTGTGGAGACCCAGTACTTC.

This sequence joins TRBV7-2 and TRBJ2-7; no reliable D call. Between the trimmed V and J ends, which lost 0 bases and 3 bases, there was a span of 6 bases. Germline CDR1 and CDR2: SGHTA and FQGNSA. CDR3 length: 13 amino acids. The CDR3 DNA reads as TGTGCCAGCAGCTTAGCTGTTTACTACGAGCAGTACTTC. This gives the protein CASSLAVYYEQYF.

The J gene is TRBJ2-2, the V gene TRBV9, with D unclear. V was shortened by 5 bases and J by 1 base, with 9 bases between the two germline ends. This CDR3 has 14 amino acids. Per germline, CDR1 SGDLS and CDR2 YYNGEE. CDR3 sequence reads: CASSTTMNTGELFF. In DNA form, the CDR3 reads TGTGCCAGCAGTACAACTATGAACACCGGGGAGCTGTTTTTT.

The gene calls are TRBV10-3 and TRBJ1-6; TRBD1 aligns across 8 bases. CDR1 ENHRY and CDR2 SYGVKD come from the germline V gene. V dropped 6 bases and J dropped 10; count of bases not matched to a gene: 8. The CDR3 sequence is 14 residues long. The DNA of the CDR3 is TGTGCCATCAGCTTAGGACAGGGTTTGTCACCCCTCCACTTT. Translated, it gives CAISLGQGLSPLHF.

In the case of this clone: The same CDR3 also results from other DNA sequences found in this sample. V and J are TRBV7-9 and TRBJ2-2, with D perhaps matching TRBD1 (5 bases). Germline CDR1 SEHNR, CDR2 FQNEAQ (reference sequence). Trimming cost V 3 bases and J 4 bases, with 9 bases left between them. The CDR3 sequence is 14 residues long. The CDR3 spells CASSFQGLTGELFF. The CDR3 nucleotides are TGTGCCAGCAGCTTTCAGGGTCTCACCGGGGAGCTGTTTTTT.

The chain carries TRBV3-1 (or the pseudogene TRBV3-2) and TRBJ1-5; no clear D. This CDR3 comprises 17 residues. The germline gives CDR1 LGHDT, CDR2 YNNKEL (reference sequence). Trimming cost V 4 bases and J 0 bases, with 16 bases left between them. Here the CDR3 reads CASSPAVLRFSNQPQHF. CDR3 coding DNA: TGTGCCAGCAGCCCCGCGGTCCTGAGGTTTAGCAATCAGCCCCAGCATTTT.

The chain links TRBV7-2 to TRBJ2-4; TRBD2 matches at 11 bases. Trimming cost V 1 base and J 13 bases; bases outside gene matches: 12. This CDR3 contains 16 residues. CDR1 and CDR2 from the germline V gene are SGHTA and FQGNSA. The CDR3 here is CASSLGVGLAGGIQYF. The CDR3 DNA sequence: TGTGCCAGCAGCTTAGGGGTTGGTCTAGCGGGGGGAATACAGTACTTC.

The rearrangement links TRBV28 to TRBJ2-3, with 7 bases that match TRBD2. CDR1 is MDHEN, CDR2 SYDVKM, per germline. Losses at the gene ends were 2 bases for V and 1 base for J; bases not matched to a gene: 9. There are 17 residues in the CDR3. The CDR3 DNA sequence: TGTGCCAGCAGTTTAATCGGCGGGGGTTTCGGCACAGATACGCAGTATTTT. Translation: CASSLIGGGFGTDTQYF. Supplemented by reference TRBV28 and TRBJ2-3, the full variable domain reads DVKVTQSSRYLVKRTGEKVFLECVQDMDHENMFWYRQDPGLGLRLIYFSYDVKMKEKGDIPEGYSVSREKKERFSLILESASTNQTSMYLCASSLIGGGFGTDTQYFGPGTRLTVL.

The chain joins TRBV15 to TRBJ2-7; D gene ambiguous. Germline loops: CDR1 LNHNV, CDR2 YYDKDF (reference sequence). There are 18 residues in the CDR3. Between the trimmed V and J ends, which lost 1 base and 3 bases, there was a span of 22 bases. The CDR3 here is CATSRGSVFSSERYEQYF. The CDR3 nucleotides are TGTGCCACCAGCAGAGGCTCGGTATTTAGCTCCGAGCGCTACGAGCAGTACTTC.

This chain's CDR3 is CALQGWDSTDTQYF. CDR3 bases: TGTGCGTTACAGGGGTGGGACAGCACAGATACGCAGTATTTT. The chain carries TRBV2 and TRBJ2-3, with 7 nucleotides matching TRBD1. The CDR3 runs 14 residues. In germline, CDR1 is SNHLY, CDR2 FYNNEI.

This clone has just one count. This same CDR3 is encoded by further DNA sequences in the sample. The chain combines TRBV18 with TRBJ2-2; D is unclear. V gave up 0 bases and J gave up 6 bases, with 8 bases separating them. Germline V lookup: CDR1 KGHSH, CDR2 LQKENI. The CDR3 loop spans 14 amino acids. CDR3 loop: CASSPPGEAGELFF. The CDR3 DNA reads as TGTGCCAGCTCACCACCCGGTGAGGCCGGGGAGCTGTTTTTT.

The rearrangement joins TRBV6-6 to TRBJ2-7; weak D call: TRBD1 (6 bases). CDR3 size: 13 residues. Deletions cut 5 bases from V and 1 base from J, with 9 bases between. Germline assignment: CDR1 MNHNY and CDR2 SVGAGI (reference sequence). The CDR3 sequence is CASSTTGSYEQYF. In DNA, the CDR3 is TGTGCCAGCAGTACAACAGGGTCCTACGAGCAGTACTTC.

The chain recombines TRBV6-5 with TRBJ1-2, with D possibly TRBD1 on 6 matching bases. The CDR3 contains 11 residues. CDR1 is MNHEY, CDR2 SVGAGI, per germline. V lost 11 bases and J lost 4, with 11 bases in between. The CDR3 region has the DNA TGTGCCGGACGACAGGTCTATGGCTACACCTTC. It is translated as CAGRQVYGYTF.

The CDR3 DNA follows: TGTGCCAGCAGCCACAGGGGTCATACCGGGGAGCTGTTTTTT. Amino acid sequence: CASSHRGHTGELFF. V gene TRBV3-1 (or the pseudogene TRBV3-2) combines with J gene TRBJ2-2; TRBD1 might be the D (6 bases). Deletions cut 3 bases from V and 5 bases from J, with 10 bases between. The germline gives CDR1 LGHDT, CDR2 YNNKEL (reference sequence). This CDR3 comprises 14 residues.

This clone was seen ten or more times. V usage is TRBV7-9 and J usage is TRBJ1-1; 10 nucleotides line up with TRBD1. The germline CDR1 and CDR2 sequences are SEHNR and FQNEAQ (reference sequence). V shed 3 bases and J 12 bases; nucleotides not matched to a gene: 7. The CDR3 sequence is 13 residues long. CDR3 residues: CASSLAGDRGSFF. The CDR3 coding sequence is TGTGCCAGCAGCTTGGCCGGGGACAGGGGATCTTTCTTT.

This sequence joins TRBV4-1 and TRBJ2-5; 8 positions agree with TRBD2. Germline CDR1 and CDR2: MGHRA and YSYEKL. After removal of 4 bases from V and 7 bases from J, the junction contained 8 bases not matched to a gene. CDR3 length: 14 residues. The CDR3 sequence: CASSLPAGVGTQYF. The CDR3 DNA reads TGCGCCAGCAGCCTCCCAGCGGGGGTGGGGACCCAGTACTTC.

This chain uses TRBV30 with TRBJ1-1; possible D gene TRBD1, 5 bases. Looked up from germline, CDR1 is GTSNPN and CDR2 is SVGIG (reference sequence). V lost 4 bases and J 1 base, leaving 10 bases between the germline ends. CDR3 length: 13 residues. The CDR3 here is CAWKQVGNTEAFF. The CDR3 bases are TGTGCCTGGAAACAGGTTGGGAACACTGAAGCTTTCTTT.